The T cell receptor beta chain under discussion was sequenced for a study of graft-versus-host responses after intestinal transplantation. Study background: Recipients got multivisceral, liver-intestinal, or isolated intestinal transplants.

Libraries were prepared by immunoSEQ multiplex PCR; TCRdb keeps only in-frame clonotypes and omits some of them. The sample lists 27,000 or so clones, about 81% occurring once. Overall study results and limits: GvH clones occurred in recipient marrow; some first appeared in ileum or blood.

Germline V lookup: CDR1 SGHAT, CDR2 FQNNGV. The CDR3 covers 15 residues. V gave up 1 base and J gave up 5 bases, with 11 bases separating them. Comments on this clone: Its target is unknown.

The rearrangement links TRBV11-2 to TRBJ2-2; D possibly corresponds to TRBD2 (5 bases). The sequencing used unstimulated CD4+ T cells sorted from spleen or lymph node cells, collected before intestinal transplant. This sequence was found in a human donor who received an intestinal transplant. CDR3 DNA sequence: TGTGCCAGCAGCTTAGTCGGGGTTGGTACCGGGGAGCTGTTTTTT. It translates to CASSLVGVGTGELFF.